The 8 T cell receptor beta chains below were found in one sample sequenced in a study of blood T cell repertoires in COVID-19. This table comes from immunoSEQ multiplex PCR, and its TCRdb copy is limited to in-frame clones, with some not included. The sample includes approximately 200,000 clones, 80% to 85% of them seen just once. The sequencing sample was made of peripheral blood. The receptor source for this set is a woman in her sixties with acute or convalescent COVID-19.

The chain couples TRBV21-1 to TRBJ2-5; no check of the table's D call, TRBD2, against the DNA was made. TRBV21-1 is an annotated pseudogene. This CDR3 spans 15 amino acids. The CDR3 coding sequence is TGTGCCATCGACCGACTAGCGAAATACCAAGAGACCCAGTACTTC. Protein sequence: CAIDRLAKYQETQYF.

The chain carries TRBV2 and TRBJ2-7; 8 bases match TRBD2. From germline, CDR1 is SNHLY and CDR2 FYNNEI. The CDR3 runs 14 residues. Losses at the gene ends were 3 bases for V and 3 bases for J; bases not matched to a gene: 4. CDR3 sequence: CASSDPGLVYEQYF. CDR3 DNA sequence: TGTGCCAGCAGTGACCCGGGACTAGTCTACGAGCAGTACTTC.

The gene calls are TRBV15 and TRBJ2-3, with D possibly being TRBD1 (5 bases). In germline, CDR1 is LNHNV, CDR2 YYDKDF (reference sequence). Trimming removed 0 bases at V and 6 bases at J, with 16 bases between. The length of the CDR3 is 16 residues. This CDR3 is CATSRDRPGDSDTQYF. The CDR3 DNA reads as TGTGCCACCAGCAGAGATAGACCCGGAGACAGCGATACGCAGTATTTT.

This rearrangement joins TRBV3-1 (or the pseudogene TRBV3-2) to TRBJ1-3; TRBD1 matches at 10 bases. Germline assignment: CDR1 LGHDT and CDR2 YNNKEL (reference sequence). J was trimmed by 4 bases and V by 2 bases; bases with no gene match: 14. The CDR3 runs to 19 residues. The CDR3 region has the DNA TGTGCCAGCAGCCAATTCCTTCCGGGACAGGGGTCTAACGGAAACACCATATATTTT. Protein: CASSQFLPGQGSNGNTIYF.

The rearrangement joins TRBV4-2 to TRBJ1-6; 9 nucleotides match TRBD1. Germline V gene lookup returns CDR1 LGHNA and CDR2 YNFKEQ. V lost 4 bases to trimming and J lost 0 bases; unmatched junction nucleotides: 22. CDR3 length: 23 amino acids. The CDR3 loop is CASSPKGTGSRTFFSSYNSPLHF. The CDR3 coding sequence is TGTGCCAGCAGCCCAAAGGGGACAGGGAGTAGAACTTTCTTTAGCTCCTATAATTCACCCCTCCACTTT.

The rearrangement links TRBV6-5 to TRBJ2-2; tentatively, D is TRBD1 (6 bases). The CDR3 spans 15 residues. CDR1 MNHEY and CDR2 SVGAGI come from the germline V gene. Trimming shortened V by 4 bases and J by 2 bases, and 11 bases separated the two germline ends. Here the CDR3 reads CASSSGTYNTGELFF. The CDR3 nucleotides read TGTGCCAGCAGTTCCGGGACATATAACACCGGGGAGCTGTTTTTT.

The chain joins TRBV7-6 to TRBJ1-2, with D hard to call. The CDR3 is 12 amino acids. Germline CDR1 SGHVS, CDR2 FNYEAQ. V lost 5 bases and J 7 bases, leaving 11 bases between the germline ends. The CDR3 here is CASSREGFGYTF. CDR3 coding DNA: TGTGCCAGCAGCAGGGAGGGTTTTGGCTACACCTTC.

This sequence joins TRBV5-4 and TRBJ2-7, with 11 bases identical to TRBD2. CDR3 size: 15 residues. Per germline, CDR1 SGHNT and CDR2 YYREEE (reference sequence). With 3 bases clipped from V and 7 bases from J, the junction kept 9 bases outside the gene matches. In nucleotides, the CDR3 is TGTGCCAGCAGCTCCTTAGCGGGGGGGCCTGGGGAGCAGTACTTC. Encoded protein: CASSSLAGGPGEQYF.